This T cell receptor (beta chain) was found in a study of vaccination and CD4 T cells after COVID-19. Whole-study context: Median time from COVID diagnosis to post-COVID sampling was approximately 3.5 months (35 to 161). At a median around 65 days (range 14 to 241) after dose two, post-vaccine samples were obtained. After vaccination, a few convalescent patients were sampled at day 14 and at days 161 to 241.

The time point is: late sampling 161 to 241 days after vaccination in a few convalescent patients. The sample's treatment: approximately nine-day PBMC culture with coronavirus spike peptide pools or control peptides (ViraFEST assay). On this clonotype itself: What it binds is unknown.

The V end was cut by 5 bases, the J end by 3 bases, with 14 bases between. Per the germline V gene, CDR1 is LGHNA and CDR2 is YNFKEQ. The CDR3 loop spans 15 amino acids. The Oncomine TCR Beta short-read assay generated sequence data from the DNA of cultured CD4+ T cells. MiXCR, run by TCRdb on the PCR reads, gives a single entry per CDR3 protein. Of 20,000 to 25,000 distinct CDR3 sequences detected, about a third appear once; the ten largest clones hold less than 3%. The chain uses TRBV4-2 and TRBJ1-5; no clear D gene. This clonotype originated in a human donor who had recovered from COVID-19. The starting material was CD4+ T cells from blood, cultured in vitro, obtained about 7 months after SARS-CoV-2 vaccination. CDR3 protein: CASSSRRGPNQPQHF. The CDR3 nucleotides are TGTGCCAGCAGCAGTAGGCGGGGTCCCAATCAGCCCCAGCATTTT.